This is a list of T cell receptor beta chains from one sample in a study of shared clonotypes between healthy human individuals. Profiled with immunoSEQ multiplex PCR; TCRdb holds only in-frame clones, not every one. The table has some 1 million clones, 60% to 80% seen once. Material for sequencing was memory CD4+ T cells sorted from blood. These receptors were collected from a man aged 18 to 29 in good health. Both conserved end residues are part of each CDR3. The D gene is left open where the match is weak. Clone sizes are given selectively: once, few, many, or a class where the clone is expanded.

TRBV10-3,.,.,TRBJ2-7,TGTGCCATCAGTGGCAGCTCCTACGAGCAGTACTTC,CAISGSSYEQYF
TRBV5-1,few,.,TRBJ2-1,TGCGCCAGCAGCTTGTCCGGACTCATATACAATGAGCAGTTCTTC,CASSLSGLIYNEQFF
TRBV7-2,few,.,TRBJ2-3,TGTGCCAGCAGCCCTTCAAGAGATACGCAGTATTTT,CASSPSRDTQYF
TRBV15,.,TRBD2,TRBJ2-3,TGTGCCACCAGCAGAGAGGGCGGGAGGGCCCCTGATACGCAGTATTTT,CATSREGGRAPDTQYF
TRBV7-9,.,.,TRBJ1-6,TGTGCCAGCAGCTCGAACAGGGATTCACCCCTCCACTTT,CASSSNRDSPLHF
TRBV14,once,TRBD2,TRBJ2-1,TGTGCCAGCAGCCAGAGACTAGCGGTCTACAATGAGCAGTTCTTC,CASSQRLAVYNEQFF
TRBV12-5,.,.,TRBJ1-5,TGTGCTAGTGGTTTGGACCAGCCCCAGCATTTT,CASGLDQPQHF
TRBV19,.,.,TRBJ1-5,TGTGCCAGTAGTATTGGCACCATTAGCAATCAGCCCCAGCATTTT,CASSIGTISNQPQHF
TRBV5-6,once,.,TRBJ1-1,TGTGCCAGCAGCTCGTTCGTGGGGGTGAACACTGAAGCTTTCTTT,CASSSFVGVNTEAFF
TRBV6-6,.,.,TRBJ2-7,TGTGCCATCGATGGGAAGGGACCCTACGAGCAGTACTTC,CAIDGKGPYEQYF
TRBV10-3,many,.,TRBJ1-1,TGTGCCATCAGTGAGTACGGGGGTTCGAACACTGAAGCTTTCTTT,CAISEYGGSNTEAFF
TRBV6-1,.,.,TRBJ1-3,TGTGCCAGCAGTGTGGGGACCGCCTCTGGAAACACCATATATTTT,CASSVGTASGNTIYF
TRBV5-4,.,.,TRBJ2-7,TGTGCCAGCAGCTTCGGAACCACCCACTCCTACGAGCAGTACTTC,CASSFGTTHSYEQYF
TRBV28,.,.,TRBJ2-5,TGTGCCAGCAGTCGGGGAAATGAAGAGACCCAGTACTTC,CASSRGNEETQYF
TRBV6-1,.,TRBD2,TRBJ2-7,TGTGCCAGCAGCTGGACTAGCGGGACAGTCGAGCAGTACTTC,CASSWTSGTVEQYF
TRBV7-8,.,.,TRBJ2-4,TGTGCCAGCAGCTTAGACAGGTGGTCGAACATTCAGTACTTC,CASSLDRWSNIQYF
TRBV10-3,.,.,TRBJ1-5,TGTGCCATCAGTGTGGGGCGCCCCGGGAGCAATCAGCCCCAGCATTTT,CAISVGRPGSNQPQHF
TRBV28,few,.,TRBJ2-4,TGTGCCAGCAGTTCTCCAGGGGACGGCAAAAACATTCAGTACTTC,CASSSPGDGKNIQYF
TRBV19,.,TRBD2,TRBJ2-1,TGTGCCAGTAGTAGCTCATCTAGCGGGAGAAATGAGCAGTTCTTC,CASSSSSSGRNEQFF
TRBV27,.,TRBD1,TRBJ1-6,TGTGCCAGCAGGACAGGGAATTCACCCCTCCACTTT,CASRTGNSPLHF
TRBV10-1,.,TRBD1,TRBJ2-5,TGCGCCAGCAGTGACCCGACAGGGGAAGAGACCCAGTACTTC,CASSDPTGEETQYF
TRBV5-1,.,.,TRBJ2-5,TGCGCCAGCTCCGGAGGGGGAGAGGTTAAGGGAGAGACCCAGTACTTC,CASSGGGEVKGETQYF
TRBV30,few,TRBD2,TRBJ2-1,TGTGCCTGGAGTGTATCTAGCGGGGGGGCCCCGGAGCAGTTCTTC,CAWSVSSGGAPEQFF